A single TCR beta chain is shown here with its context. Its specificity is not known. The sample originates from a study of cytomegalovirus exposure and HLA in healthy donors. The wider study: The same platform used for the approximately 670 first-cohort repertoires was also used for the 120 validation repertoires, as a later analysis reported.

The CDR3 has 15 amino acids. Germline-derived CDR1 and CDR2 are MNHNY and SVGAGI (reference sequence). The J segment lost 1 base and the V segment lost 2 bases, leaving 3 bases of the junction unmatched. Produced via immunoSEQ multiplex PCR; TCRdb's table is partial and in-frame only. The data hold roughly 100,000 clones, with over 85% observed a single time. Overall study findings and caveats: Using the classifier, cytomegalovirus status was reportedly diagnosed with high specificity and sensitivity.

V is TRBV6-6 and J is TRBJ1-1, with 8 bases fitting TRBD1. This TCR derives from a woman younger than 35 in good health and CMV-seronegative. Sequenced sample: PBMCs. CDR3 sequence: CASSYRQGTNTEAFF. CDR3 DNA sequence: TGTGCCAGCAGTTACCGACAGGGGACGAACACTGAAGCTTTCTTT.